These T cell receptor beta chains were read from a single sample in a study of OX40 agonist ivuxolimab in advanced cancers. Using immunoSEQ multiplex PCR, the repertoire was profiled, and TCRdb retains in-frame clones only, with some absent. The profile covers under 85,000 clones, with approximately 85% appearing a single time and 4.1% taken by the ten largest. This material consisted of CD4+ or CD8+ T cells sorted from blood, taken in a trial of the OX40 agonist ivuxolimab. All receptors come from an adult with an advanced solid tumor such as melanoma, head and neck, liver or kidney cancer. CDR3s include the opening cysteine and the closing phenylalanine or tryptophan. The D gene is left open where the match is weak. Not every row has a clone size; where given, it reads once, few, many or a size class.

D: NA
size: NA
V: TRBV6-1
J: TRBJ1-5
DNA: TGTGCCAGCGGGAAAATTGTGGAACAGCCCCAGCATTTT
CDR3: CASGKIVEQPQHF

D: TRBD2
size: few
V: TRBV10-3
J: TRBJ2-3
DNA: TGTGCCATCAGCGAGACTAGCGAGTCAGCAGATACGCAGTATTTT
CDR3: CAISETSESADTQYF

D: TRBD2
size: NA
V: TRBV5-4
J: TRBJ2-2
DNA: TGTGCCAGCAGCTTTAGCGGGGGGAGAATGGTCGGGGAGCTGTTTTTT
CDR3: CASSFSGGRMVGELFF

D: TRBD2
size: many
V: TRBV2
J: TRBJ2-1
DNA: TGTGCCAGCAAAAGACAGCGGGAACAGTTCTTC
CDR3: CASKRQREQFF

D: TRBD2
size: few
V: TRBV5-1
J: TRBJ2-5
DNA: TGCGCCAGCAGCATGGGGACTAGCGGCAAAGAGACCCAGTACTTC
CDR3: CASSMGTSGKETQYF

D: NA
size: NA
V: TRBV5-4
J: TRBJ2-5
DNA: TGTGCCAGCAATCTCCCAGGAGGGGCCCAGTACTTC
CDR3: CASNLPGGAQYF

D: TRBD2
size: NA
V: TRBV28
J: TRBJ2-2
DNA: TGTGCCAGCATGAACCCGGGAGGCCCCACCGGGGAGCTGTTTTTT
CDR3: CASMNPGGPTGELFF

D: NA
size: NA
V: TRBV11-2
J: TRBJ1-2
DNA: TGTGCCAGCAGCTCCCGGGACGGTTATGGCTACACCTTC
CDR3: CASSSRDGYGYTF

D: NA
size: once
V: TRBV20-1
J: TRBJ1-2
DNA: TGCTCCACGGGGGAGCCCCATGGCTACACCTTC
CDR3: CSTGEPHGYTF

D: NA
size: NA
V: TRBV12-5
J: TRBJ2-5
DNA: TGTGCTAGTGGTGGGGACTCCGATCGAACCCAGTACTTC
CDR3: CASGGDSDRTQYF

D: TRBD2
size: NA
V: TRBV27
J: TRBJ2-1
DNA: TGTGCCAGCAGTTTAATCCTCACGGCTAGCGGTGGAAATGAGCAGTTCTTC
CDR3: CASSLILTASGGNEQFF

D: NA
size: NA
V: TRBV7-7
J: TRBJ2-1
DNA: TGTGCTAGCAGCTTAGGCCCCGTGTTCGAGCAGTTCTTC
CDR3: CASSLGPVFEQFF

D: NA
size: NA
V: TRBV2
J: TRBJ1-6
DNA: TGTGCCAGCCAAGTGGGTAATTCACCCCTCCACTTT
CDR3: CASQVGNSPLHF

D: NA
size: NA
V: TRBV13
J: TRBJ1-5
DNA: TGTGCCAGCAGTTCCCGATACAATCAGCCCCAGCATTTT
CDR3: CASSSRYNQPQHF

D: TRBD2
size: NA
V: TRBV6-1
J: TRBJ2-7
DNA: TGTGCCAGCAGGGGAGGGACTTCTAATACCTACGAGCAGTACTTC
CDR3: CASRGGTSNTYEQYF

D: TRBD1
size: NA
V: TRBV28
J: TRBJ1-1
DNA: TGTGCCAGCAGTCCCGACGAGGGGGCGCGATCCCGGGCTTTCTTT
CDR3: CASSPDEGARSRAFF

D: NA
size: NA
V: TRBV10-1
J: TRBJ2-4
DNA: TGCGCCAGCAGTGTCCTCCGGGACCCCGGAGTTCTTCGTAACATTCAGTACTTC
CDR3: CASSVLRDPGVLRNIQYF

D: TRBD2
size: NA
V: TRBV28
J: TRBJ2-7
DNA: TGTGCCAGCAGCCCCCCGGGAGGGAGGACCTACGAGCAGTACTTC
CDR3: CASSPPGGRTYEQYF

D: TRBD2
size: NA
V: TRBV5-5
J: TRBJ2-7
DNA: TGTGCCAGCAGCGCGGGACTAGCGGGAGAGGGCTCCTACGAGCAGTACTTC
CDR3: CASSAGLAGEGSYEQYF

D: NA
size: NA
V: TRBV11-2
J: TRBJ2-3
DNA: TGTGCCAGCAGCCTACAGGGAGAGACGCAGTATTTT
CDR3: CASSLQGETQYF

D: TRBD2
size: NA
V: TRBV6-5
J: TRBJ2-3
DNA: TGTGCCAGCAGGTTAGCGGGAGGAATGACTACGCAGTATTTT
CDR3: CASRLAGGMTTQYF

D: NA
size: NA
V: TRBV5-6
J: TRBJ2-7
DNA: TGTGCCAGCAGCTTGCATCCTCCTAGGGATCGCGAGCAGTACTTC
CDR3: CASSLHPPRDREQYF

D: NA
size: NA
V: TRBV7-6
J: TRBJ2-1
DNA: TGTGCCAGCAGTTCGAATCCGGCGAGGGACAATGAGCAGTTCTTC
CDR3: CASSSNPARDNEQFF

D: TRBD2
size: once
V: TRBV10-3
J: TRBJ2-3
DNA: TGTGCCATCAGTGAGTCTTTACTAGCGGGAGGAGATACGCAGTATTTT
CDR3: CAISESLLAGGDTQYF

D: NA
size: NA
V: TRBV19
J: TRBJ2-6
DNA: TGTGCCAGTCAGATCTCTGGGGCCAACGTCCTGACTTTC
CDR3: CASQISGANVLTF

D: TRBD2
size: NA
V: TRBV25-1
J: TRBJ2-1
DNA: TGTGCCAGCAGGACTAGCAGCTACAATGAGCAGTTCTTC
CDR3: CASRTSSYNEQFF

D: TRBD1
size: NA
V: TRBV6-1
J: TRBJ1-1
DNA: TGTGCCAGCAGTCATCAGGGGGCTGACACTGAAGCTTTCTTT
CDR3: CASSHQGADTEAFF

D: NA
size: NA
V: TRBV10-1
J: TRBJ2-3
DNA: TGCGCCAGCAGTGAGTCCGACAGGTCAGGAGGAGATACGCAGTATTTT
CDR3: CASSESDRSGGDTQYF

D: NA
size: NA
V: TRBV27
J: TRBJ2-7
DNA: TGTGCCAGCAGTTTAGGGGGGGCTCCCCTCTACGAGCAGTACTTC
CDR3: CASSLGGAPLYEQYF

D: TRBD1
size: NA
V: TRBV6-1
J: TRBJ2-1
DNA: TGTGCCAGCAGTGAAGGGGGATTCTCGGACAGGGGATACAATGAGCAGTTCTTC
CDR3: CASSEGGFSDRGYNEQFF

D: TRBD1
size: NA
V: TRBV6-1
J: TRBJ1-1
DNA: TGTGCCAGCGGGACAGGGTTCACTGAAGCTTTCTTT
CDR3: CASGTGFTEAFF

D: NA
size: NA
V: TRBV15
J: TRBJ1-5
DNA: TGTGCCACCAGCAGCGCTGAGGGGGGGCCCCAGCATTTT
CDR3: CATSSAEGGPQHF

D: TRBD1
size: NA
V: TRBV5-1
J: TRBJ2-1
DNA: TGCGCCAGCAGCTTGGGACAGGGTTACAATGAGCAGTTCTTC
CDR3: CASSLGQGYNEQFF

D: NA
size: NA
V: TRBV5-1
J: TRBJ2-3
DNA: TGCGCCAGCAGCGGCGACCTAACTAGCACAGATACGCAGTATTTT
CDR3: CASSGDLTSTDTQYF

D: NA
size: few
V: TRBV25-1
J: TRBJ1-2
DNA: TGTGCCAGCAGACCCACAGGGAACTATGGCTACACCTTC
CDR3: CASRPTGNYGYTF

D: NA
size: NA
V: TRBV5-1
J: TRBJ2-2
DNA: TGCGCCAGCAGCCCTCACGGCGGCGGGGAGCTGTTTTTT
CDR3: CASSPHGGGELFF

D: TRBD1
size: NA
V: TRBV30
J: TRBJ1-1
DNA: TGTGCCTGGAAGTCCCGACAGGGGGCGAAGCACACTGAAGCTTTCTTT
CDR3: CAWKSRQGAKHTEAFF

D: NA
size: once
V: TRBV7-8
J: TRBJ2-7
DNA: TGTGCCAGCAGCCAAACCCGGGACTTATCCTACGAGCAGTACTTC
CDR3: CASSQTRDLSYEQYF

D: NA
size: NA
V: TRBV14
J: TRBJ1-2
DNA: TGTGCCAGCAGCCAAGTGGCAGGTGAGGCCTATGGCTACACCTTC
CDR3: CASSQVAGEAYGYTF

D: NA
size: NA
V: TRBV11-2
J: TRBJ2-1
DNA: TGTGCCAGCAGCTCAACCTCCTACAATGAGCAGTTCTTC
CDR3: CASSSTSYNEQFF

D: TRBD2
size: NA
V: TRBV9
J: TRBJ2-2
DNA: TGTGCCAGCAGCCAGGCGGCGGGAGCGTTCACCGGGGAGCTGTTTTTT
CDR3: CASSQAAGAFTGELFF

D: NA
size: NA
V: TRBV11-3
J: TRBJ2-5
DNA: TGTGCCAGCAGCTGGGGGGCGCGAGAGACCCAGTACTTC
CDR3: CASSWGARETQYF

D: TRBD2
size: NA
V: TRBV11-2
J: TRBJ2-3
DNA: TGTGCCAGCAGCTTTAGCGGGAGGGCAGATACGCAGTATTTT
CDR3: CASSFSGRADTQYF

D: NA
size: few
V: TRBV6-1
J: TRBJ1-5
DNA: TGTGCCAGCAGTGAAGAAAGCGTCAACAATCAGCCCCAGCATTTT
CDR3: CASSEESVNNQPQHF

D: NA
size: once
V: TRBV9
J: TRBJ2-2
DNA: TGTGCCAGCAGCGTAGCAGAATCGAACCGGGAGCTGTTTTTT
CDR3: CASSVAESNRELFF

D: TRBD1
size: NA
V: TRBV19
J: TRBJ2-1
DNA: TGTGCCAGTAGTATTGTACAGGGGGCTTCTGGTGAGCAGTTCTTC
CDR3: CASSIVQGASGEQFF

D: NA
size: once
V: TRBV2
J: TRBJ2-1
DNA: TGTGCCAGCAGTGAAGGGGTCAGGGGAGGCAATGAGCAGTTCTTC
CDR3: CASSEGVRGGNEQFF

D: TRBD1
size: NA
V: TRBV7-9
J: TRBJ1-5
DNA: TGTGCCAGCAGCTTAGACAGGGGCGGCAATCAGCCCCAGCATTTT
CDR3: CASSLDRGGNQPQHF